This T cell receptor beta chain emerged from a study of blood T cell repertoires in COVID-19. Study summary: T cells, B-cell-depleted T cells, or PBMCs provided the cDNA or gDNA that served as material.

This clone has only one observation. Participants' reported clinical history set cohort assignment. V was trimmed by 2 bases and J by 0 bases, leaving 5 bases between them. The length of the CDR3 is 14 residues. Germline loops: CDR1 MNHEY, CDR2 SMNVEV (reference sequence). The data were produced by immunoSEQ multiplex PCR, yet TCRdb's version contains in-frame clones alone and is incomplete. Of over 250,000 clones listed, roughly nine tenths were seen once; the top ten hold 2.4%. The J gene is TRBJ1-3, the V gene TRBV27; D is ambiguous. This receptor was identified in a woman between 18 and 30 years old who had recovered from COVID-19. Sequenced input: PBMCs or T cells enriched from blood (not recorded which). The CDR3, as DNA: TGTGCCAGCAGTTTAAAAGCCTCTGGAAACACCATATATTTT. It encodes CASSLKASGNTIYF.